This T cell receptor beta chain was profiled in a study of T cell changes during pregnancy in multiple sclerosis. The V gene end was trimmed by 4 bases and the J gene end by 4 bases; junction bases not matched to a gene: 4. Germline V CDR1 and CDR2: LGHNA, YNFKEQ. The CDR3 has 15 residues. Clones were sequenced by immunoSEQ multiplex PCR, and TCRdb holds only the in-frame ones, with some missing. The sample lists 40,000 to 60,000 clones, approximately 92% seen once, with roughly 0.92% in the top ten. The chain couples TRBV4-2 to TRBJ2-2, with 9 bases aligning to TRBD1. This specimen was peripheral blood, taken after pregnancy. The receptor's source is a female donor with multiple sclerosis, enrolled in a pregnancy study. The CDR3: CASSPGQGSTGELFF. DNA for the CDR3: TGTGCCAGCAGCCCGGGACAGGGTAGCACCGGGGAGCTGTTTTTT.